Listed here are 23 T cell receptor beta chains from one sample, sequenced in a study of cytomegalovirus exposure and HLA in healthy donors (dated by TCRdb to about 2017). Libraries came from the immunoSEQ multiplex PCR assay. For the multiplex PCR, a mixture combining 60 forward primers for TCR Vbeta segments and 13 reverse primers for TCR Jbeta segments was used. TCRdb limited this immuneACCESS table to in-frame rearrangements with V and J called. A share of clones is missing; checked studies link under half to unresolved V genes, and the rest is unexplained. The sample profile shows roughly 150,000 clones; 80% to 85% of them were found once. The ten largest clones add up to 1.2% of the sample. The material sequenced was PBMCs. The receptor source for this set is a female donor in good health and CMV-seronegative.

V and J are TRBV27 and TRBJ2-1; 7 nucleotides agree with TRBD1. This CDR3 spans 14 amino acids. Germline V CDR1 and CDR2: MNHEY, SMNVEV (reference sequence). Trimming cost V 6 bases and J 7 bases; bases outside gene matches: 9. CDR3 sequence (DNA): TGTGCCAGCAGGGGGGACAGTGTCAGTAATGAGCAGTTCTTC. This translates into CASRGDSVSNEQFF.

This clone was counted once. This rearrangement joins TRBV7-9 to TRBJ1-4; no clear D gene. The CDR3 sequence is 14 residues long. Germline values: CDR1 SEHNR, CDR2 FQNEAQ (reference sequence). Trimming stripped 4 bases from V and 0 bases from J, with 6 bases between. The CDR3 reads CASSSGATNEKLFF. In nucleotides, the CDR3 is TGTGCCAGCAGCTCCGGGGCAACTAATGAAAAACTGTTTTTT.

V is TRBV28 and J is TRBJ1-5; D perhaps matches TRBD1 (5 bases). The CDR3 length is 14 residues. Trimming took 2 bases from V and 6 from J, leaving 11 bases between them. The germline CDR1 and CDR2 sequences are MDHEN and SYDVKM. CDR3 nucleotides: TGTGCCAGCAGTTTAGATGGGGGGGGTCAGCCCCAGCATTTT. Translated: CASSLDGGGQPQHF.

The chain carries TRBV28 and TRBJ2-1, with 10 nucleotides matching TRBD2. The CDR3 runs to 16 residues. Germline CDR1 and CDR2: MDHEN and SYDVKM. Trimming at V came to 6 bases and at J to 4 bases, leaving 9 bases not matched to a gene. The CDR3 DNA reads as TGTGCCAGCAGGACGACAGCGGGAGGGTTTTACAATGAGCAGTTCTTC. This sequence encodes CASRTTAGGFYNEQFF.

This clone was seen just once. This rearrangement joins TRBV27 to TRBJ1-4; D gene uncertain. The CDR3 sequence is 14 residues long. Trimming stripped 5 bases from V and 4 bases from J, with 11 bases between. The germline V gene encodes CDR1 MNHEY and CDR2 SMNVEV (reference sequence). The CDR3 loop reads CASSPRVSNEKLFF. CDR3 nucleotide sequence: TGTGCCAGCAGTCCCCGGGTCAGTAATGAAAAACTGTTTTTT.

CDR3 protein: CSDGQPLNTEAFF. The CDR3, as DNA: TGCAGCGACGGACAGCCCTTGAACACTGAAGCTTTCTTT. The rearrangement joins TRBV29-1 to TRBJ1-1, with a weak D call TRBD1 (6 bases). The CDR3 covers 13 residues. The V end was cut by 7 bases, the J end by 0 bases, with 12 bases between. The germline V gene encodes CDR1 SQVTM and CDR2 ANQGSEA.

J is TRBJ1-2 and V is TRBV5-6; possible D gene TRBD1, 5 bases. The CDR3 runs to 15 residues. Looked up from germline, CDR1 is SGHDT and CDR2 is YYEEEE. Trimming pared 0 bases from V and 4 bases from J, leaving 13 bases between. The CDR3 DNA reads TGTGCCAGCAGCTTGGTTCAGGGTGTTGGCTATGGCTACACCTTC. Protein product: CASSLVQGVGYGYTF.

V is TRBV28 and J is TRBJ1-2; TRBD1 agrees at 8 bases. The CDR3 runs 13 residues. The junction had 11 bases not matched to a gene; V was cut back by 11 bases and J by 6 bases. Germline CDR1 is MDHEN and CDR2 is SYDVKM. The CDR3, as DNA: TGTGCCGGTACTGGGGCAGGGGGCAATGGCTACACCTTC. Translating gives CAGTGAGGNGYTF.

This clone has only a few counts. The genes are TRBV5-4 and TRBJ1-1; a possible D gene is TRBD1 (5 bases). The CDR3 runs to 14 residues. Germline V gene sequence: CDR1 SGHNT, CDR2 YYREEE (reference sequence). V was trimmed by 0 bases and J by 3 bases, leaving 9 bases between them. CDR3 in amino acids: CASSLVQGHTEAFF. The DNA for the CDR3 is TGTGCCAGCAGCTTGGTCCAGGGCCACACTGAAGCTTTCTTT.

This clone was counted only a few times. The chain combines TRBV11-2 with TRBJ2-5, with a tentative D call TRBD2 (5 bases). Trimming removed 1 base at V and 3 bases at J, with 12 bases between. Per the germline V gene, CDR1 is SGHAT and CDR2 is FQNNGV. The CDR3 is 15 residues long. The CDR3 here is CASSLGGGSEETQYF. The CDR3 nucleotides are TGTGCCAGCAGCTTAGGGGGTGGTAGCGAAGAGACCCAGTACTTC.

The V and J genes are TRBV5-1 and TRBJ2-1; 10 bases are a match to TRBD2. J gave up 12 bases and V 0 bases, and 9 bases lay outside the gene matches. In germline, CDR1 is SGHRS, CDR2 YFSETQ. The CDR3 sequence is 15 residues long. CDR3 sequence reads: CASSLVSQREGRQFF. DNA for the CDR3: TGCGCCAGCAGCTTGGTATCCCAGCGGGAGGGCCGGCAGTTCTTC.

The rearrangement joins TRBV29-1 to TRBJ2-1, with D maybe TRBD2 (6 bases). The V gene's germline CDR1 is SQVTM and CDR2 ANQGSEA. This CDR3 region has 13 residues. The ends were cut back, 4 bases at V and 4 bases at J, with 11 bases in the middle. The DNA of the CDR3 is TGCAGCGTTGGTGGAGGGGCATACAATGAGCAGTTCTTC. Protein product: CSVGGGAYNEQFF.

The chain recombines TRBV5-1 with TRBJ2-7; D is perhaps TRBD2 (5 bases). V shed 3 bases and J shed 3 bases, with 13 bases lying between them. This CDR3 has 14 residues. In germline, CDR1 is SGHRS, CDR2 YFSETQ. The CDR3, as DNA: TGCGCCAGCAGCTACGGGGTGACGAGCTACGAGCAGTACTTC. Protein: CASSYGVTSYEQYF.

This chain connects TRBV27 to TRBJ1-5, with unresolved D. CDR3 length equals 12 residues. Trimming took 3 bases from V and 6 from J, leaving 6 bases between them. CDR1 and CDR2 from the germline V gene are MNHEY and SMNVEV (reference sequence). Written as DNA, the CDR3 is TGTGCCAGCAGTTTGCTCGGTCAGCCCCAGCATTTT. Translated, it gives CASSLLGQPQHF.

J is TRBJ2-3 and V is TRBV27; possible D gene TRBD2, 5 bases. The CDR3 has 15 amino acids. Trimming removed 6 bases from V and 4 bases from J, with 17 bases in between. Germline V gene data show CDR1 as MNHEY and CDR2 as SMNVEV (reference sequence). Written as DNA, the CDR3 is TGTGCCAGCAGCCATTCCGCCGGGATTTCAGATACGCAGTATTTT. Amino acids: CASSHSAGISDTQYF.

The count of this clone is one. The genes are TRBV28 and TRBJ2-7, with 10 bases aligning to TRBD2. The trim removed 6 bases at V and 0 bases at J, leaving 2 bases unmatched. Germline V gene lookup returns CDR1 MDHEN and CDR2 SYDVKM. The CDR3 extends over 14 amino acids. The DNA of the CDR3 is TGTGCCAGCAGCCCTAGCGGGAGCTCCTACGAGCAGTACTTC. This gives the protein CASSPSGSSYEQYF.

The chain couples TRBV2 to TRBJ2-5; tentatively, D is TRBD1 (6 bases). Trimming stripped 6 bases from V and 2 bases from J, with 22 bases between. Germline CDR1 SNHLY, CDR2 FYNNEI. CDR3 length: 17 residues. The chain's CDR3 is CASRSGTWVVLQETQYF. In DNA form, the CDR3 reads TGTGCCAGCAGATCGGGGACATGGGTGGTCTTACAAGAGACCCAGTACTTC. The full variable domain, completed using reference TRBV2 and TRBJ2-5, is EPEVTQTPSHQVTQMGQEVILRCVPISNHLYFYWYRQILGQKVEFLVSFYNNEISEKSEIFDDQFSVERPDGSNFTLKIRSTKLEDSAMYFCASRSGTWVVLQETQYFGPGTRLLVL.

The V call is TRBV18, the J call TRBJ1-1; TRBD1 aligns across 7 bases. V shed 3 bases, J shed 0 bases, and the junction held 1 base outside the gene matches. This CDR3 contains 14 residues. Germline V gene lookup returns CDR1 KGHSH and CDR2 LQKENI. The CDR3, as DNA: TGTGCCAGCTCACCGGACAGGATGAACACTGAAGCTTTCTTT. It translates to CASSPDRMNTEAFF.

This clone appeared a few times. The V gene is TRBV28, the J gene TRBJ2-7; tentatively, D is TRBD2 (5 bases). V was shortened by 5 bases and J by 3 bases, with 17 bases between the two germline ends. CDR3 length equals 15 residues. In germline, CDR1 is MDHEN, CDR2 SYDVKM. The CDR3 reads CASSRGSLGSYEQYF. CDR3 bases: TGTGCCAGCAGTCGGGGTTCGCTGGGGAGCTACGAGCAGTACTTC.

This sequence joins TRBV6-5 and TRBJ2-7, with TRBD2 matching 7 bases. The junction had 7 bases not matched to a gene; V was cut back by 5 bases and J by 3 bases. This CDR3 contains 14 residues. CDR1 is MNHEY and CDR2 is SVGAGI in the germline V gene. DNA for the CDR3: TGTGCCAGCAGTGCGACTAGCAATTACTACGAGCAGTACTTC. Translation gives CASSATSNYYEQYF.

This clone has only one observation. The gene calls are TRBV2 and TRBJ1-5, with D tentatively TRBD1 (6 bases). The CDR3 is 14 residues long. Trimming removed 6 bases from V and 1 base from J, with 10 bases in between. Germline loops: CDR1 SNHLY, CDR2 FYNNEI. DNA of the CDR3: TGTGCCAGCAGAACCACAGGGAGCAATCAGCCCCAGCATTTT. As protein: CASRTTGSNQPQHF.

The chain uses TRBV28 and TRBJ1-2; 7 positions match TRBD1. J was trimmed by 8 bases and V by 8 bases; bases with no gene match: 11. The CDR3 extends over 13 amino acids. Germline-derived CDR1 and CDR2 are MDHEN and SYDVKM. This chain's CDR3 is CASEVIGGWGYTF. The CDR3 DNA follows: TGTGCCAGCGAAGTAATAGGGGGCTGGGGCTACACCTTC.

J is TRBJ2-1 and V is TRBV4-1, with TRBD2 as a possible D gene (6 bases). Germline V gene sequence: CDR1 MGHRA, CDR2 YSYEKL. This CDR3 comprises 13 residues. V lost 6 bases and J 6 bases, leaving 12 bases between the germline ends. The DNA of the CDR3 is TGCGCCAGCAGTTCGGGACTCTTCAATGAGCAGTTCTTC. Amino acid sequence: CASSSGLFNEQFF.